This T cell receptor (beta chain) was observed in a study of T cell changes during pregnancy in multiple sclerosis (dated by TCRdb to between 2018 and 2021). Looking at the study overall: In women with multiple sclerosis, the researchers looked at how the T cell repertoire shifted as pregnancy progressed.

Trimming takes 8 bases from V and 10 bases from J, and the germline ends sit 17 bases apart. In the germline V gene (reference sequence), CDR1 corresponds to MNHNY and CDR2 to SVGAGI. Including cysteine and phenylalanine, the CDR3 has 12 amino acids. Only CDR3 DNA is held: 36 bases, read in frame from base 1. Library preparation was by the immunoSEQ multiplex PCR assay. Entries here come from immuneACCESS through TCRdb and include only in-frame sequences with V and J called. Some clones fail to appear in such tables; in the studies checked, an unresolved V gene covers under half of the shortfall, and the cause of the remainder is unknown. A total of about 94,000 clones appear in this sample, 94% of them only once. The top ten clonotypes cover around 0.84% of the sample. As regards this clone: Its antigen specificity is not known. No base quality information exists; no much larger clone differs at one position.

This receptor chain uses TRBV6-6 and TRBJ1-2; 6 matching bases give a weak D call of TRBD1. This TCR derives from a female donor with multiple sclerosis, enrolled in a pregnancy study. The sample in question was peripheral blood, obtained in the third trimester of pregnancy. The DNA is as follows: TGTGCCAGCTCGGACCCCAGGGGCTACTACACCTTC. Its protein product is CASSDPRGYYTF.